The 27 T cell receptor beta chains given below trace back to one sample, sequenced in a study of cytomegalovirus exposure and HLA in healthy donors (dated by TCRdb to 2017 to 2019). Library construction relied on the immunoSEQ multiplex PCR assay. For the multiplex PCR, a mixture combining 60 forward primers for TCR Vbeta segments and 13 reverse primers for TCR Jbeta segments was used. TCRdb provides this immuneACCESS table in a form limited to in-frame rearrangements. Some clones are lacking; in checked studies, under half of them reflect an unresolved V gene, and why the rest are absent is not known. The sample includes about 170,000 clones, with under 80% observed a single time. Of the sample, under 3% is held by the ten largest clones. Material for sequencing was PBMCs. The source of these receptors is a human donor in good health.

The chain has TRBV29-1 and TRBJ1-2; 12 bases line up with TRBD1. CDR3 length: 17 amino acids. The germline V gene has CDR1 SQVTM and CDR2 ANQGSEA. V lost 7 bases to trimming and J lost 4 bases; unmatched junction nucleotides: 16. CDR3 in DNA: TGCAGCGCCTACTCCGGGACAGGGGGCGATCAGGGCTATGGCTACACCTTC. It is translated as CSAYSGTGGDQGYGYTF.

V usage is TRBV19 and J usage is TRBJ1-2; TRBD1 matches 11 bases. Germline CDR1 reads LNHDA; CDR2 reads SQIVND (reference sequence). Germline trimming cut 7 bases from V and 7 bases from J; bases unmatched to any gene: 11. The CDR3 sequence is 15 residues long. CDR3 in DNA: TGTGCCAGTAAAACCGGACAGGGGGCTTCAGGTGGCTACACCTTC. Translation gives CASKTGQGASGGYTF.

CDR3 nucleotides: TGTGCCAGCAGCTTAAGGATCACGGGGGACACCGGGGAGCTGTTTTTT. Translated, it gives CASSLRITGDTGELFF. J is TRBJ2-2 and V is TRBV7-9, with D perhaps matching TRBD2 (6 bases). This CDR3 has 16 amino acids. Per germline, CDR1 SEHNR and CDR2 FQNEAQ (reference sequence). V was clipped by 2 bases and J by 3 bases, with 13 bases between them.

This clone appeared once. The rearrangement uses TRBV19 and TRBJ2-7, with 9 bases that match TRBD1. The germline CDR1 and CDR2 sequences are LNHDA and SQIVND (reference sequence). V lost 6 bases, J lost 3 bases, and 6 bases stayed unmatched. The CDR3 is 14 residues long. The CDR3 loop reads CASSATGGIYEQYF. The DNA for the CDR3 is TGTGCCAGTAGCGCCACAGGGGGCATCTACGAGCAGTACTTC.

The CDR3 sequence is CASSLAASGGGDTQYF. The CDR3 DNA reads as TGTGCCAGCAGCTTGGCGGCTAGCGGGGGGGGAGATACGCAGTATTTT. The chain employs TRBV5-4 and TRBJ2-3, with TRBD2 matching over 12 bases. V lost 0 bases and J lost 5; bases outside the gene matches: 4. The CDR3 has 16 amino acids. Germline V gives CDR1 SGHNT, CDR2 YYREEE (reference sequence).

The rearrangement joins TRBV6-5 to TRBJ1-1; D gene uncertain. The CDR3 spans 12 residues. CDR1 and CDR2 from the germline V gene are MNHEY and SVGAGI. Trimming took 6 bases from V and 5 from J, leaving 10 bases between them. The CDR3, as DNA: TGTGCCAGCAGGGGAGAGGTAACTGAAGCTTTCTTT. Translated, it gives CASRGEVTEAFF.

The rearrangement links TRBV5-4 to TRBJ1-1, with D perhaps matching TRBD1 (5 bases). This CDR3 has 13 residues. The V end was cut by 4 bases, the J end by 8 bases, with 15 bases between. Germline-derived CDR1 and CDR2 are SGHNT and YYREEE (reference sequence). The CDR3 spells CASSPLPREEAFF. CDR3 sequence (DNA): TGTGCCAGCAGCCCACTCCCCAGGGAAGAAGCTTTCTTT.

This sequence joins TRBV27 and TRBJ2-1; 9 bases match TRBD2. The germline gives CDR1 MNHEY, CDR2 SMNVEV (reference sequence). The CDR3 extends over 15 amino acids. V shed 5 bases, J shed 0 bases, and the junction held 2 bases outside the gene matches. In DNA form, the CDR3 reads TGTGCCAGCAGTCTTAGCGGGGGCTCCTACAATGAGCAGTTCTTC. Protein sequence: CASSLSGGSYNEQFF.

The gene calls are TRBV2 and TRBJ2-1; maybe TRBD2 (7 bases). Germline values: CDR1 SNHLY, CDR2 FYNNEI. Trimming left V 3 bases short and J 9 bases short, with 24 bases between. This CDR3 is 17 amino acids long. Here the CDR3 DNA reads TGTGCCAGCAGTGAGAGGGGGGCGGGGGCCCAGTGGGGTGAGCAGTTCTTC. It is translated as CASSERGAGAQWGEQFF. The whole variable domain, remainder taken from reference TRBV2 and TRBJ2-1, is EPEVTQTPSHQVTQMGQEVILRCVPISNHLYFYWYRQILGQKVEFLVSFYNNEISEKSEIFDDQFSVERPDGSNFTLKIRSTKLEDSAMYFCASSERGAGAQWGEQFFGPGTRLTVL.

The chain links TRBV19 to TRBJ2-7; the match to TRBD1 covers 9 bases. Germline trimming cut 4 bases from V and 6 bases from J; bases unmatched to any gene: 10. The germline V gene encodes CDR1 LNHDA and CDR2 SQIVND (reference sequence). CDR3 length: 15 amino acids. DNA for the CDR3: TGTGCCAGTAGTACCCCCGGGACAGGGAATTCCGAGCAGTACTTC. Residues: CASSTPGTGNSEQYF.

This chain joins TRBV29-1 and TRBJ1-3; the match to TRBD1 covers 9 bases. The V and J ends lost 6 bases and 4 bases, in that order; junction bases with no gene match: 7. Per germline, CDR1 SQVTM and CDR2 ANQGSEA. The CDR3 has 14 amino acids. CDR3 loop: CSVAGQGFGNTIYF. The CDR3 bases are TGCAGCGTAGCCGGACAGGGGTTCGGAAACACCATATATTTT. Using reference TRBV29-1 and TRBJ1-3 for the parts outside the CDR3, the full variable domain is SAVISQKPSRDICQRGTSLTIQCQVDSQVTMMFWYRQQPGQSLTLIATANQGSEATYESGFVIDKFPISRPNLTFSTLTVSNMSPEDSSIYLCSVAGQGFGNTIYFGEGSWLTVV.

V gene TRBV5-4 combines with J gene TRBJ1-1; TRBD1 is a possible D gene (6 bases). This CDR3 contains 15 residues. Trimming pared 4 bases from V and 1 base from J, leaving 14 bases between. Per germline, CDR1 SGHNT and CDR2 YYREEE (reference sequence). This chain's CDR3 is CASSPTIGGNTEAFF. CDR3 in DNA: TGTGCCAGCAGCCCTACTATAGGGGGGAACACTGAAGCTTTCTTT.

This chain uses TRBV7-8 with TRBJ2-7; TRBD1 matches 9 bases. CDR1 is SGHVS and CDR2 is FQNEAQ in the germline V gene. This CDR3 has 14 amino acids. With V trimmed by 5 bases and J by 2 bases, 4 bases remained unmatched. The CDR3 here is CASSSDRGAYEQYF. The CDR3 coding sequence is TGTGCCAGCAGCAGCGACAGGGGGGCCTACGAGCAGTACTTC.

CDR3 sequence: CASSLFGTDQTREQYF. In nucleotides, the CDR3 is TGTGCCAGCAGCTTATTCGGTACAGACCAAACTCGCGAGCAGTACTTC. This chain links TRBV7-6 with TRBJ2-7; D is undetermined. Deletions cut 2 bases from V and 6 bases from J, with 20 bases between. Germline V gives CDR1 SGHVS, CDR2 FNYEAQ. The CDR3 contains 16 residues.

The CDR3 DNA reads TGTGCCAGCAGCTTAGATGGGACTAGGGTTTACAATGAGCAGTTCTTC. The encoded protein is CASSLDGTRVYNEQFF. The chain couples TRBV13 to TRBJ2-1; TRBD2 aligns across 8 bases. The junction had 6 bases not matched to a gene; V was cut back by 1 base and J by 4 bases. CDR1 is PRHDT, CDR2 FYEKMQ, per germline (reference sequence). The length of the CDR3 is 16 residues. Full variable domain (remainder filled in from reference TRBV13 and TRBJ2-1): AAGVIQSPRHLIKEKRETATLKCYPIPRHDTVYWYQQGPGQDPQFLISFYEKMQSDKGSIPDRFSAQQFSDYHSELNMSSLELGDSALYFCASSLDGTRVYNEQFFGPGTRLTVL.

The chain links TRBV28 to TRBJ2-7; TRBD1 matches at 10 bases. V lost 4 bases and J lost 7; bases outside the gene matches: 10. Germline CDR1 is MDHEN and CDR2 is SYDVKM. This CDR3 contains 15 residues. The CDR3 region has the DNA TGTGCCAGCAGTTCTACCGGGACAGGGGATTGGGAGCAGTACTTC. It codes for CASSSTGTGDWEQYF.

The chain combines TRBV9 with TRBJ1-1; TRBD1 aligns across 8 bases. Germline V gene sequence: CDR1 SGDLS, CDR2 YYNGEE. The trim removed 4 bases at V and 0 bases at J, leaving 5 bases unmatched. The CDR3 loop spans 15 amino acids. The CDR3: CASSTRTGMNTEAFF. The DNA for the CDR3 is TGTGCCAGCAGCACCCGGACAGGGATGAACACTGAAGCTTTCTTT.

The chain is built from TRBV5-4 and TRBJ2-3, with D maybe TRBD2 (6 bases). CDR1 is SGHNT and CDR2 is YYREEE in the germline V gene (reference sequence). This CDR3 has 14 residues. The V end was cut by 7 bases, the J end by 0 bases, with 12 bases between. This CDR3 reads CASSRDESTDTQYF. The CDR3 nucleotides are TGTGCCAGCTCGCGGGACGAGAGCACAGATACGCAGTATTTT. The complete variable domain, with remaining parts taken from reference TRBV5-4 and TRBJ2-3, reads ETGVTQSPTHLIKTRGQQVTLRCSSQSGHNTVSWYQQALGQGPQFIFQYYREEENGRGNFPPRFSGLQFPNYSSELNVNALELDDSALYLCASSRDESTDTQYFGPGTRLTVL.

The chain couples TRBV9 to TRBJ2-3; a possible D gene is TRBD2 (5 bases). The CDR3 spans 14 residues. CDR1 is SGDLS and CDR2 is YYNGEE in the germline V gene. Trimming cost V 0 bases and J 1 base, with 6 bases left between them. The DNA of the CDR3 is TGTGCCAGCAGCGTAGGGCGGGGCACAGATACGCAGTATTTT. This encodes CASSVGRGTDTQYF. Filled out from reference TRBV9 and TRBJ2-3, the complete variable domain reads DSGVTQTPKHLITATGQRVTLRCSPRSGDLSVYWYQQSLDQGLQFLIQYYNGEERAKGNILERFSAQQFPDLHSELNLSSLELGDSALYFCASSVGRGTDTQYFGPGTRLTVL.

The table lists this clone with a few counts. This sequence joins TRBV30 and TRBJ2-6; the D is unclear. The CDR3 spans 14 residues. V shed 1 base and J shed 0 bases, with 4 bases lying between them. Germline CDR1 and CDR2: GTSNPN and SVGIG (reference sequence). Written as DNA, the CDR3 is TGTGCCTGGAGTGACTTCTCTGGGGCCAACGTCCTGACTTTC. Translation gives CAWSDFSGANVLTF.

A single count supports this clone. A junction end diverges from the germline sequence, so it may reflect a read error. The rearrangement joins TRBV7-7 to TRBJ2-7, with 11 positions matching TRBD1. Germline V gene sequence: CDR1 SSHAT, CDR2 FNYEAQ (reference sequence). The CDR3 has 15 amino acids. CDR3 DNA sequence: TGTGCTAGCAGCTTGGGGACAGGGGGCTCCTACGAGCAGTACTTC. It translates to CASSLGTGGSYEQYF.

The genes are TRBV6-6 and TRBJ2-2; 7 bases line up with TRBD1. The V gene's germline CDR1 is MNHNY and CDR2 SVGAGI (reference sequence). CDR3 size: 14 residues. Trimming at V came to 5 bases and at J to 8 bases, leaving 8 bases not matched to a gene. CDR3 in DNA: TGTGCCAGCAGTACAGGGGTCAACCCTGGGGAGCTGTTTTTT. Protein: CASSTGVNPGELFF.

This clone was seen only a few times. The genes are TRBV25-1 and TRBJ2-7; 13 positions match TRBD2. The V gene end was trimmed by 4 bases and the J gene end by 3 bases; junction bases not matched to a gene: 6. Germline CDR1 and CDR2: MGHDK and SYGVNS. The CDR3 contains 16 residues. The CDR3 sequence: CASSAGLAGAIYEQYF. The CDR3 bases are TGTGCCAGCAGTGCCGGACTAGCGGGGGCGATCTACGAGCAGTACTTC.

This clone is medium-sized. J is TRBJ1-2 and V is TRBV4-1; D gene ambiguous. Germline V gives CDR1 MGHRA, CDR2 YSYEKL. V lost 7 bases, J lost 8 bases, and 11 bases lay in between. There are 11 residues in the CDR3. CDR3 nucleotide sequence: TGCGCCAGCAACAATTTCTCCGGCTACACCTTC. It translates to CASNNFSGYTF.

The rearrangement joins TRBV29-1 to TRBJ2-5, with TRBD1 matching over 7 bases. The CDR3 runs to 16 residues. Germline CDR1 is SQVTM and CDR2 is ANQGSEA. V gave up 3 bases and J gave up 1 base; unmatched junction bases: 11. CDR3 coding DNA: TGCAGCGTTGAGTCCCCAGGGGGTGCTCCCCAAGAGACCCAGTACTTC. Its protein product is CSVESPGGAPQETQYF.

The chain carries TRBV29-1 and TRBJ2-3, with TRBD1 matching over 9 bases. V lost 2 bases and J lost 0; bases outside the gene matches: 6. This CDR3 region has 16 residues. CDR1 is SQVTM and CDR2 is ANQGSEA in the germline V gene. The CDR3 DNA is TGCAGCGTTGAACTCGGGACAGGGCCTAGCACAGATACGCAGTATTTT. This encodes CSVELGTGPSTDTQYF.

This clone was seen a single time. The chain is built from TRBV12-5 and TRBJ2-3, with 7 bases matching TRBD2. The V gene end was trimmed by 4 bases and the J gene end by 0 bases; junction bases not matched to a gene: 4. Germline loops: CDR1 LGHNT, CDR2 FRNRAP. This CDR3 is 15 amino acids long. CDR3 region: CASGSGGGSTDTQYF. CDR3 in DNA: TGTGCTAGTGGTTCTGGCGGGGGAAGCACAGATACGCAGTATTTT. Based on the CDR3 plus reference TRBV12-5 and TRBJ2-3, the full variable domain is DARVTQTPRHKVTEMGQEVTMRCQPILGHNTVFWYRQTMMQGLELLAYFRNRAPLDDSGMPKDRFSAEMPDATLATLKIQPSEPRDSAVYFCASGSGGGSTDTQYFGPGTRLTVL.